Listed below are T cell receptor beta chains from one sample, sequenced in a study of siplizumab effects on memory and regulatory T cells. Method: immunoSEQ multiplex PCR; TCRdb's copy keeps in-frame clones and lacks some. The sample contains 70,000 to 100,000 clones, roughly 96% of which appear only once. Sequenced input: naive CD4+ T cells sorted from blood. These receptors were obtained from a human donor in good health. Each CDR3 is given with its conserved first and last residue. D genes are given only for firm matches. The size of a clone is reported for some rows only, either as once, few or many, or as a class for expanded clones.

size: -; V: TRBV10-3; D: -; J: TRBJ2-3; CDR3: CASSYFGGTDTQYF; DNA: TGTGCCAGCAGTTACTTCGGGGGAACAGATACGCAGTATTTT
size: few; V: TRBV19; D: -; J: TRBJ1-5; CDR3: CASSMDTRGGSRQHF; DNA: TGTGCCAGTAGTATGGATACGCGGGGAGGATCAAGACAGCATTTT
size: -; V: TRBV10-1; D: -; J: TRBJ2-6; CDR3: CASSGDSNNVLTF; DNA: TGCGCCAGCAGTGGGGACTCCAATAACGTCCTGACTTTC
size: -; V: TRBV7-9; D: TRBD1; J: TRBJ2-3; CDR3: CASSLGTGTGRTDTQYF; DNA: TGTGCCAGCAGCTTAGGGACCGGGACAGGGAGGACAGATACGCAGTATTTT
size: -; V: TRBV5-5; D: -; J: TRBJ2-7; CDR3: CASSLAGDPPYEQYF; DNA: TGTGCCAGCAGCTTGGCCGGGGATCCCCCCTACGAGCAGTACTTC
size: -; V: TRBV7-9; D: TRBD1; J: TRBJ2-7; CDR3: CASSTGTESYEQYF; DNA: TGTGCCAGCAGCACCGGGACAGAATCCTACGAGCAGTACTTC
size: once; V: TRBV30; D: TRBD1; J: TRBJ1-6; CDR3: CAWMGTGGYYNSPLHF; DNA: TGTGCCTGGATGGGGACAGGGGGATACTATAATTCACCCCTCCACTTT
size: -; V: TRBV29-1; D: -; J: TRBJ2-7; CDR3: CSVPTGLGEQYF; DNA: TGCAGCGTGCCCACGGGTTTAGGCGAGCAGTACTTC
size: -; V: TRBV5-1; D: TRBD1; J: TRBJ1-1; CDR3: CASHPLTGGSTEAFF; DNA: TGCGCCAGCCACCCCCTCACAGGGGGAAGTACTGAAGCTTTCTTT
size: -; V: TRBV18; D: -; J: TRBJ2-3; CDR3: CASSPYRAGTDTQYF; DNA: TGTGCCAGCTCACCGTACAGGGCGGGCACAGATACGCAGTATTTT
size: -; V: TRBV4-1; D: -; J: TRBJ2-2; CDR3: CASSQDRWPRNTGELFF; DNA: TGCGCCAGCAGCCAAGATAGGTGGCCACGAAACACCGGGGAGCTGTTTTTT
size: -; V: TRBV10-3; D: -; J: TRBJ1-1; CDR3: CAKRTDMNTEAFF; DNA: TGTGCCAAAAGGACAGACATGAACACTGAAGCTTTCTTT
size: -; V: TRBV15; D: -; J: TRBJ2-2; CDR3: CATVAAGELFF; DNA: TGTGCCACCGTGGCGGCCGGGGAGCTGTTTTTT
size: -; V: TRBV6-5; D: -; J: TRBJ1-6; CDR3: CASSETAGIPLHF; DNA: TGTGCCAGCAGTGAAACGGCAGGGATCCCCCTCCACTTT
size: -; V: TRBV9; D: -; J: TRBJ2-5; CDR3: CASSEGETQYF; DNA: TGTGCCAGCAGTGAGGGGGAGACCCAGTACTTC
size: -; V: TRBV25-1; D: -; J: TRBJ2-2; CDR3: CASSSSPIAYTGELFF; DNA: TGTGCCAGCAGTTCCAGCCCCATCGCGTACACCGGGGAGCTGTTTTTT
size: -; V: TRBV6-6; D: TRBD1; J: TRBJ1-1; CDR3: CASVAGQAREHAEAFF; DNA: TGTGCCAGCGTCGCCGGACAGGCTAGGGAACACGCTGAAGCTTTCTTT
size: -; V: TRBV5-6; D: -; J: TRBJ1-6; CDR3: CASSLKTGTLNSPLHF; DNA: TGTGCCAGCAGCTTGAAGACCGGGACCTTAAATTCACCCCTCCACTTT
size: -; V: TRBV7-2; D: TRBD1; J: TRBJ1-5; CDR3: CASSAQGVGNQPQHF; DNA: TGTGCCAGCAGCGCACAGGGGGTGGGCAATCAGCCCCAGCATTTT
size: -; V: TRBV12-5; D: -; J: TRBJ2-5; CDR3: CASGPGGGRETQYF; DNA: TGTGCTAGTGGCCCGGGGGGCGGTAGGGAGACCCAGTACTTC
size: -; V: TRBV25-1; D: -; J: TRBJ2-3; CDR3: CASSPLIDTQYF; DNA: TGTGCCAGCAGTCCCCTCATAGATACGCAGTATTTT
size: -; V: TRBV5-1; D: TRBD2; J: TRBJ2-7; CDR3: CASSPSGVYEQYF; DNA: TGCGCCAGCAGCCCTAGCGGGGTCTACGAGCAGTACTTC
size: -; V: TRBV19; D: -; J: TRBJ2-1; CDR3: CASSRGNEQFF; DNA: TGTGCCAGTAGTAGGGGCAATGAGCAGTTCTTC
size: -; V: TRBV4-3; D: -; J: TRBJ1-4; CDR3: CASSLSRSTNEKLFF; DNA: TGCGCCAGCAGCCTAAGCCGGTCAACTAATGAAAAACTGTTTTTT
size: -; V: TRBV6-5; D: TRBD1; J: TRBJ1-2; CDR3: CASREPGQGSGYTF; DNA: TGTGCCAGCAGAGAACCGGGACAGGGAAGTGGCTACACCTTC
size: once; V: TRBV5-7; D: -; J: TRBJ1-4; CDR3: CASSLGAVLRSRGKTVF; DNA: TGTGCCAGCAGCTTGGGGGCCGTATTGCGGTCACGAGGAAAAACTGTTTTT
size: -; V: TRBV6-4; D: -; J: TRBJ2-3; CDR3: CASSATFPIDTDTQYF; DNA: TGTGCCAGCAGCGCGACGTTCCCAATTGACACAGATACGCAGTATTTT
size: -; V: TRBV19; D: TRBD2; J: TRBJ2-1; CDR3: CASSAIAGGLYNEQFF; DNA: TGTGCCAGTAGTGCTATAGCGGGGGGACTCTACAATGAGCAGTTCTTC
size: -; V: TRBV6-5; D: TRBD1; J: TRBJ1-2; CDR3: CASSYSAGQLYGYTF; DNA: TGTGCCAGCAGTTACTCGGCGGGACAGCTCTATGGCTACACCTTC
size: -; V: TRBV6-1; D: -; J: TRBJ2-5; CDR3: CASSLPGTETQYF; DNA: TGTGCCAGCAGTCTCCCGGGGACAGAGACCCAGTACTTC
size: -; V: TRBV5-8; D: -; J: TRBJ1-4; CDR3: CASSLSIGRAEKLFF; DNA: TGTGCCAGCAGCTTGTCTATCGGCCGCGCAGAAAAACTGTTTTTT
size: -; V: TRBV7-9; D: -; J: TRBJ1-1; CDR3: CASSLSKGVTEAFF; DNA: TGTGCCAGCAGCTTGTCTAAGGGGGTAACTGAAGCTTTCTTT
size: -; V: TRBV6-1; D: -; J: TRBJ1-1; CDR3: CASSRASEAFF; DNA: TGTGCCAGCAGTCGAGCAAGTGAAGCTTTCTTT
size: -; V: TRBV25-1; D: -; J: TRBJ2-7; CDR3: CASSDFLVRPNSYEQYF; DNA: TGTGCCAGCAGTGATTTCTTGGTGCGGCCCAACTCCTACGAGCAGTACTTC
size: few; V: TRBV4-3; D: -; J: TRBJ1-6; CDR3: CASSQDWGGVNSPLHF; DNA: TGCGCCAGCAGCCAAGATTGGGGGGGGGTTAATTCACCCCTCCACTTT
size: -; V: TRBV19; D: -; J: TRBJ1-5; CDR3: CASRNTGSSNQPQHF; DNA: TGTGCCAGTAGGAATACAGGGTCTAGCAATCAGCCCCAGCATTTT
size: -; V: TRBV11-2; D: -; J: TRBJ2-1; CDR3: CASSFEPVGEQFF; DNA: TGTGCCAGCAGCTTTGAGCCGGTGGGTGAGCAGTTCTTC
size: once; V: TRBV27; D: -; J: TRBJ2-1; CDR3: CASSLMSSYNEQFF; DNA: TGTGCCAGCAGTCTTATGAGCTCCTACAATGAGCAGTTCTTC
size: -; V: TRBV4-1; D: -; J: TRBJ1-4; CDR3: CASSSHPIPNEKLFF; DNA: TGCGCCAGCAGCTCCCACCCAATTCCCAATGAAAAACTGTTTTTT
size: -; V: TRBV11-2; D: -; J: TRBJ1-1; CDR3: CASSFAEGNTEAFF; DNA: TGTGCCAGCAGCTTTGCCGAAGGGAACACTGAAGCTTTCTTT
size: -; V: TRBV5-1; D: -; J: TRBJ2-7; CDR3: CASRRNPGQRYEQYF; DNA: TGCGCCAGCAGAAGGAACCCGGGACAACGCTACGAGCAGTACTTC
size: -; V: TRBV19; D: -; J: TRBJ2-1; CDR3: CATTGRTYDEQFF; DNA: TGTGCCACGACTGGGCGGACTTACGATGAGCAGTTCTTC
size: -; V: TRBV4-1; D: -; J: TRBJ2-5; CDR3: CASSQAIAETQYF; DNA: TGCGCCAGCAGCCAAGCGATCGCGGAGACCCAGTACTTC
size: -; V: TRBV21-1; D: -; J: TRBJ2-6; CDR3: CASSKGFNSGANVLTF; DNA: TGTGCCAGCAGCAAGGGTTTTAACTCTGGGGCCAACGTCCTGACTTTC